This T cell receptor beta chain was sequenced during a study of Graves' ophthalmopathy and Graves' hyperthyroidism. Study at large: Upon initial diagnosis and before any treatment, peripheral blood was collected.

Amplifying from RNA transcripts, the study obtained TCR beta CDR3 regions. First-round RT-PCR used HTBI primers; second-round multiplex PCR followed. MiXCR was run by TCRdb on the multiplex PCR reads, yielding one entry per CDR3 protein. The repertoire holds about 230,000 distinct CDR3 sequences, with roughly 50% as singletons. It was on clinical symptoms, serum thyroxine, TRAb, thyroid ultrasound and orbital computed tomography that diagnosis relied. The CDR3 length is 17 residues. V shed 5 bases and J 3 bases; nucleotides not matched to a gene: 12. This clonotype was counted only a few times. The sequenced sample was peripheral blood. The rearrangement joins TRBV12-3 or TRBV12-4 to TRBJ1-5; 8 bases match TRBD1. The sequence derives from an adult man with Graves' ophthalmopathy. Here the CDR3 reads CASSPSRGPGDNQPQHF. CDR3 DNA: TGTGCCAGCAGTCCTAGCAGGGGGCCTGGGGACAATCAGCCCCAGCATTTT.